A selection of T cell receptor beta chains follows, all from one sample in a study of blood T cells in healthy people across ages. Via MiXCR, TCRdb re-called the 5' RACE reads, giving one row per CDR3 protein. The sample has 2 million or so distinct CDR3 sequences, around 48% seen once; the top ten hold less than 2.5%. The specimen was blood. These receptors originate from a woman in her 40s in good health. The CDR3 runs from the conserved cysteine through the conserved F or W. A D gene is named only where the DNA matches it firmly.

TRBD1 TRBJ2-1 TRBV5-1 CASRSKTGDNEQFF
TRBD1 TRBJ2-3 TRBV7-2 CASSLVGTGDPTDTQYF
- TRBJ2-4 TRBV5-1 CASKSGGSKNIQYF
- TRBJ2-5 TRBV7-9 CASSLIRGGIVATQYF
- TRBJ1-5 TRBV12-3/TRBV12-4 CASSFWNQPQHF
- TRBJ2-7 TRBV2 CASSKVRDTSFSYEQYF
- TRBJ2-5 TRBV20-1 CSAIHLRGETQYF
- TRBJ1-5 TRBV18 CASSSGLTGQPQHF
- TRBJ2-7 TRBV29-1 CSVVDGYEQYF
TRBD1 TRBJ2-7 TRBV7-6 CASSPRQGKGEQYF
- TRBJ2-7 TRBV27 CASSPGASEAYEQYF
- - TRBV28 CASSFSDGARETQYF
- TRBJ2-5 TRBV27 CASSRFRGETQYF
- TRBJ2-4 TRBV29-1 CSVEDPGLNIQYF
- TRBJ2-3 TRBV6-5 CASSYKIRDTQYF
TRBD1 TRBJ2-7 TRBV6-2/TRBV6-3 CASSWTGLREQYF
TRBD1 TRBJ1-1 TRBV12-3/TRBV12-4 CASSTQGASLRNTEAFF
TRBD1 TRBJ1-2 TRBV27 CASRPGQDNGYTF
- TRBJ2-1 TRBV6-5 CASRTQGLEFF
- TRBJ1-4 TRBV15 CATSREGGKEKLFF
- TRBJ1-1 TRBV10-3 CAISESGGVEVAFF
- TRBJ2-7 TRBV7-2 CASSRDSRSYEQYF
- TRBJ2-3 TRBV5-1 CASSLAGSISTDTQYF
- TRBJ2-3 TRBV2 CARSYTDTQYF
- TRBJ2-1 TRBV5-1 CASSLLARGGNEQFF
TRBD1 TRBJ1-2 TRBV29-1 CSVAAGGLGYTF
- TRBJ2-1 TRBV12-3/TRBV12-4 CASSPEAAQKKFF
- TRBJ2-1 TRBV7-2 CASSFGDPSEFF
- TRBJ2-7 TRBV7-2 CASSFGVGGTDEQYF
- TRBJ2-5 TRBV19 CASSFTLFQETQYF
TRBD2 TRBJ2-1 TRBV7-2 CASSSGLSNEQFF
- TRBJ1-2 TRBV29-1 CSVLDRRITSNYGYTF
- TRBJ2-1 TRBV28 CASRPRHNEQFF
TRBD1 TRBJ1-2 TRBV2 CASSDRGSDYGYTF
- TRBJ2-7 TRBV5-8 CASSLPYTYEQYF
TRBD2 TRBJ2-1 TRBV7-9 CASRPDSRTSGEFF
TRBD2 TRBJ2-3 TRBV3-1 CASSRLAGGIADTQYF
TRBD2 TRBJ2-5 TRBV5-1 CASKSGDLQETQYF
- TRBJ2-3 TRBV11-3 CASSLIRGASTDTQYF
- TRBJ2-3 TRBV10-3 CAIRPIITGSGDTQYF
TRBD2 TRBJ2-1 TRBV7-2 CASSYGRGGIGNEQFF
- TRBJ1-1 TRBV4-2 CASSPGDGATEAFF
TRBD1 TRBJ2-1 TRBV15 CATSRDLGQNNEQFF
- TRBJ1-5 TRBV4-1 CASSQRTYQPQHF
- TRBJ2-7 TRBV6-2/TRBV6-3 CASRKYRDSYEQYF